The clone carrying this T cell receptor (beta chain) was seen only a few times. Its matching antigen is unknown. The data derive from a study of cytomegalovirus exposure and HLA in healthy donors. Turning to the study itself: The 90 to 150 validation repertoires used a platform that matched the one used for the roughly 650 first-cohort repertoires, as a later analysis reported. Study-wide findings and caveats: The study listed about 150 cytomegalovirus-associated TCR beta chains. Rare sequences made up most TCRs, while some public TCRs were found in many donors.

The roughly 120-subject validation cohort, separate from the approximately 670-subject first cohort, included the donors. Sequencing was performed with immunoSEQ multiplex PCR; in TCRdb, only in-frame clones are kept and a portion is missing. The table lists 200,000 to 300,000 clones, around 90% of them singletons. Germline V gene sequence: CDR1 MDHEN, CDR2 SYDVKM. Trimming took off 9 bases at V and 1 base at J, with 16 bases between the two ends. There are 14 residues in the CDR3. The sequenced sample was PBMCs. The V and J genes are TRBV28 and TRBJ2-7; the D gene could be TRBD1 or TRBD2 (6 bases each). This TCR derives from a woman in her 30s in good health and CMV-seronegative. CDR3 protein: CASRPGARSYEQYF. CDR3 DNA sequence: TGTGCCAGTCGTCCGGGGGCAAGATCCTACGAGCAGTACTTC.